Below, 9 T cell receptor beta chains from the same sample are listed, as sequenced in a study of cytomegalovirus exposure and HLA in healthy donors. Amplification used 60 Vbeta primers and 13 Jbeta primers. The table came from immunoSEQ multiplex PCR; TCRdb's copy has only in-frame clones and leaves some out. The sample holds 80,000 to 100,000 clones, around 77% seen once. Sequencing was done on a sample of PBMCs. These receptors all come from a man aged 25-45 years in good health and CMV-seronegative.

This clone was counted only a few times. V gene TRBV4-3 combines with J gene TRBJ1-1; 7 positions agree with TRBD1. This CDR3 is built from 14 residues. V trimming: 5 bases; J trimming: 4 bases; junction bases outside the gene matches: 7. CDR1 and CDR2 from the germline V gene are LGHNA and YSLEER. In DNA, the CDR3 is TGCGCCAGCAGCTCAGGACAGGTGGGCACTGAAGCTTTCTTT. Its protein product is CASSSGQVGTEAFF.

The chain employs TRBV7-3 and TRBJ2-2; 8 nucleotides match TRBD1. V lost 2 bases and J lost 2; bases outside the gene matches: 1. This CDR3 has 15 amino acids. Per the germline V gene, CDR1 is SGHTA and CDR2 is FQGTGA. CDR3 sequence (DNA): TGTGCCAGCAGCTTAGGACAGGGAAACACCGGGGAGCTGTTTTTT. Its protein product is CASSLGQGNTGELFF. Looking up the rest from reference TRBV7-3 and TRBJ2-2 gives the full variable domain: GAGVSQTPSNKVTEKGKYVELRCDPISGHTALYWYRQSLGQGPEFLIYFQGTGAADDSGLPNDRFFAVRPEGSVSTLKIQRTERGDSAVYLCASSLGQGNTGELFFGEGSRLTVL.

This clone was picked up a small number of times. The chain employs TRBV5-8 and TRBJ2-2, with 10 bases identical to TRBD1. Germline trimming cut 5 bases from V and 3 bases from J; bases unmatched to any gene: 7. The length of the CDR3 is 16 residues. Germline V gives CDR1 SGHTS, CDR2 YDEGEE. CDR3 coding DNA: TGTGCCAGCAGTCGGACAGGGGGACTCGACACCGGGGAGCTGTTTTTT. Amino acid sequence: CASSRTGGLDTGELFF.

This rearrangement joins TRBV15 to TRBJ2-1, with 11 bases that match TRBD2. The CDR3 spans 13 residues. The ends lost 5 bases at V and 15 bases at J; junction bases unmatched: 9. From germline, CDR1 is LNHNV and CDR2 YYDKDF (reference sequence). This chain's CDR3 is CATSGRLAGSPFF. CDR3 nucleotides: TGTGCCACCAGCGGAAGACTAGCGGGATCACCGTTCTTC.

This chain links TRBV5-1 with TRBJ2-7; a possible D gene is TRBD1 (5 bases). CDR3 size: 15 residues. Germline CDR1 is SGHRS and CDR2 is YFSETQ. V lost 0 bases to trimming and J lost 6 bases, with 16 bases between them. DNA for the CDR3: TGCGCCAGCAGCTTGGTAGGGGCAGGGCTGAGCGAGCAGTACTTC. The encoded protein is CASSLVGAGLSEQYF. The variable domain in full, with the rest retrieved from reference TRBV5-1 and TRBJ2-7, is KAGVTQTPRYLIKTRGQQVTLSCSPISGHRSVSWYQQTPGQGLQFLFEYFSETQRNKGNFPGRFSGRQFSNSRSEMNVSTLELGDSALYLCASSLVGAGLSEQYFGPGTRLTVT.

V usage is TRBV4-2 and J usage is TRBJ2-2, with 8 positions matching TRBD1. CDR1 is LGHNA and CDR2 is YNFKEQ in the germline V gene. The CDR3 has 18 amino acids. J lost 0 bases, V lost 4 bases, and 10 bases had no gene match. CDR3 residues: CASSRLDRANTNTGELFF. The CDR3 region has the DNA TGTGCCAGCAGCCGACTGGACAGGGCTAATACGAACACCGGGGAGCTGTTTTTT.

The gene calls are TRBV28 and TRBJ2-7, with D uncertain. The V and J ends lost 6 bases and 3 bases respectively, with 12 bases between them. The V gene's germline CDR1 is MDHEN and CDR2 SYDVKM. This CDR3 has 13 amino acids. The DNA for the CDR3 is TGTGCCAGCAGCTATTCCTACGACTACGAGCAGTACTTC. It codes for CASSYSYDYEQYF.

The rearrangement uses TRBV5-1 and TRBJ1-2, with 10 nucleotides matching TRBD1. Germline V lookup: CDR1 SGHRS, CDR2 YFSETQ. This CDR3 comprises 15 residues. The J segment lost 8 bases and the V segment lost 0 bases, leaving 7 bases of the junction unmatched. The DNA for the CDR3 is TGCGCCAGCAGCTTGGACCCCGGGACAGGGGACGGCTACACCTTC. It yields the protein CASSLDPGTGDGYTF.

V gene TRBV5-1 combines with J gene TRBJ1-1; D unresolved. This CDR3 is 15 amino acids long. The germline V gene has CDR1 SGHRS and CDR2 YFSETQ. V lost 0 bases and J 7 bases, leaving 16 bases between the germline ends. The CDR3 spells CASSLARGGKDEAFF. CDR3 in DNA: TGCGCCAGCAGCTTGGCCCGGGGTGGGAAGGATGAAGCTTTCTTT.